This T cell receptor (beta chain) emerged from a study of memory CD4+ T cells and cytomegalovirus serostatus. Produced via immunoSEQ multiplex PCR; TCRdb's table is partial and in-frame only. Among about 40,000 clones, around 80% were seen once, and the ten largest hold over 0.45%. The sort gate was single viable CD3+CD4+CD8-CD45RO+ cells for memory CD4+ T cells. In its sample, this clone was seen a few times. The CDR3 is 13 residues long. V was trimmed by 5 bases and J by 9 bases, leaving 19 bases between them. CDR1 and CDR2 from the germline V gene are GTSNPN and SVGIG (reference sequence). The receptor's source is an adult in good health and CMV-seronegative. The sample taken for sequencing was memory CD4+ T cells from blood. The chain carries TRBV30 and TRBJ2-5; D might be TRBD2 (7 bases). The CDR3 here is CAWLQVAGGPQYF. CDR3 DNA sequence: TGTGCCTGGTTACAGGTCGCCGGGGGGCCCCAGTACTTC.